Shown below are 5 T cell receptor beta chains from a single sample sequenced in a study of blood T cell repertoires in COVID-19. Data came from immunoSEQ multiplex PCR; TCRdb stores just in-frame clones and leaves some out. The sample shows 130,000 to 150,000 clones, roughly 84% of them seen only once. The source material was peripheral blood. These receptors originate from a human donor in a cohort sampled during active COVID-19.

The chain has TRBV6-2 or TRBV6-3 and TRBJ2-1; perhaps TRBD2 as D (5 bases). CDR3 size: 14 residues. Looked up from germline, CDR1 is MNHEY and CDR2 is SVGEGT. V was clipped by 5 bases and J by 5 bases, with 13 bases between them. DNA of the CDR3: TGTGCCAGCAGTAGGACCACCGGGGACAATGAGCAGTTCTTC. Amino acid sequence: CASSRTTGDNEQFF.

The CDR3 loop is CASTPAGVSYNEQFF. CDR3 DNA: TGTGCCAGCACCCCAGCGGGGGTGTCTTACAATGAGCAGTTCTTC. The chain has TRBV6-2 or TRBV6-3 and TRBJ2-1; 8 nucleotides align to TRBD2. Germline CDR1 reads MNHEY; CDR2 reads SVGEGT. CDR3 length equals 15 residues. V was clipped by 7 bases and J by 4 bases; unmatched bases: 9.

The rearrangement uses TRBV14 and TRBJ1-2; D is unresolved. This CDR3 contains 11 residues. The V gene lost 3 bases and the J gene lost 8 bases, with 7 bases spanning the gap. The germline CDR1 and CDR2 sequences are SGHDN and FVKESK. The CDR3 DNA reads TGTGCCAGCAGCCACGCGGGGGGCTACACCTTC. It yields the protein CASSHAGGYTF. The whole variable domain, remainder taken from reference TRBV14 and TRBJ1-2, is EAGVTQFPSHSVIEKGQTVTLRCDPISGHDNLYWYRRVMGKEIKFLLHFVKESKQDESGMPNNRFLAERTGGTYSTLKVQPAELEDSGVYFCASSHAGGYTFGSGTRLTVV.

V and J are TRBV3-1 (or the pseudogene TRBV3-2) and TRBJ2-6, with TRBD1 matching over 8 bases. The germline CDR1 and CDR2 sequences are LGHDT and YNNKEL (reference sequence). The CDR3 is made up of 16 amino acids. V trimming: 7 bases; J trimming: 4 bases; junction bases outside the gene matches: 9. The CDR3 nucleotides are TGTGCCAGCACGGGGCAGGGGGCGGTAGGGGCCAACGTCCTGACTTTC. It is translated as CASTGQGAVGANVLTF.

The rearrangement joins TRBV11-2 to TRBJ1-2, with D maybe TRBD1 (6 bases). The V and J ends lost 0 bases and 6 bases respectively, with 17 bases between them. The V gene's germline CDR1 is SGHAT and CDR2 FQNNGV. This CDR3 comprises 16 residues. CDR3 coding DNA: TGTGCCAGCAGCTTAGATCTAGGGGGAGGGGTTCATGGCTACACCTTC. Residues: CASSLDLGGGVHGYTF. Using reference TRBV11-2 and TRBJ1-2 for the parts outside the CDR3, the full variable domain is EAGVAQSPRYKIIEKRQSVAFWCNPISGHATLYWYQQILGQGPKLLIQFQNNGVVDDSQLPKDRFSAERLKGVDSTLKIQPAKLEDSAVYLCASSLDLGGGVHGYTFGSGTRLTVV.